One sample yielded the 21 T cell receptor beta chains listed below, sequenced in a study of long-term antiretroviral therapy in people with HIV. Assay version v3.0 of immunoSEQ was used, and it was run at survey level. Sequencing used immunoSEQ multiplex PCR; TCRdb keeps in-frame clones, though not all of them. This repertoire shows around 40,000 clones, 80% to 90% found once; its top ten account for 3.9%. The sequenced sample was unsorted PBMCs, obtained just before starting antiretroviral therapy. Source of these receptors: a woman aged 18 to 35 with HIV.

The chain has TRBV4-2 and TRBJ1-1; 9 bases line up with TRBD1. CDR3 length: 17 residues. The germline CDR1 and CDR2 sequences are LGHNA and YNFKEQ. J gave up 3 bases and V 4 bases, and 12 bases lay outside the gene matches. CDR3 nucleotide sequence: TGTGCCAGCAGCCCTAATTTACAGGGGGCTCAGGACACTGAAGCTTTCTTT. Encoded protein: CASSPNLQGAQDTEAFF.

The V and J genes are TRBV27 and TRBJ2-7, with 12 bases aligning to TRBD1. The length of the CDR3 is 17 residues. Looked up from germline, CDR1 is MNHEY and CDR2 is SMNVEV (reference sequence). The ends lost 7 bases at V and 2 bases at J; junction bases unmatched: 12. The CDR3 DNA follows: TGTGCCAGCAAATATGGGTTCGGGACAGGGGGCCCCTACGAGCAGTACTTC. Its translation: CASKYGFGTGGPYEQYF.

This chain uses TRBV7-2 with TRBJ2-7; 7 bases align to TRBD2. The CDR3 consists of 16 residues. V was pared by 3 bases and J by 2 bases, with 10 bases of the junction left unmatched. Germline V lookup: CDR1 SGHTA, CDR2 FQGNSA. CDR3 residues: CASSLEVGLDTYEQYF. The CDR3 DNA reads TGTGCCAGCAGCTTGGAAGTAGGACTAGATACCTACGAGCAGTACTTC.

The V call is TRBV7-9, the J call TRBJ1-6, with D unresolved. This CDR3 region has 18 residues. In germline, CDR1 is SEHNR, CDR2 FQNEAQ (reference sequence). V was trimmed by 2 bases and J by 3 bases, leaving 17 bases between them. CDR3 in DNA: TGTGCCAGCAGCTTACTGCAAGGAGGGAGTATCTATAATTCACCCCTCCACTTT. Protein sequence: CASSLLQGGSIYNSPLHF. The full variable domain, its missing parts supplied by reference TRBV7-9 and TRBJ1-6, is DTGVSQNPRHKITKRGQNVTFRCDPISEHNRLYWYRQTLGQGPEFLTYFQNEAQLEKSRLLSDRFSAERPKGSFSTLEIQRTEQGDSAMYLCASSLLQGGSIYNSPLHFGNGTRLTVT.

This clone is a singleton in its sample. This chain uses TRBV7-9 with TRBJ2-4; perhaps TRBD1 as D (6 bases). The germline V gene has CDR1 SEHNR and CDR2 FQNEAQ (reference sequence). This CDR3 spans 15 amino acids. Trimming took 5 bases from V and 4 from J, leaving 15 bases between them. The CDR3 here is CASSPADSLKNIQYF. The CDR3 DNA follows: TGTGCCAGCAGCCCGGCGGACAGCCTAAAAAACATTCAGTACTTC.

CDR3 bases: TGTGCCAGCAGTGAACAGTGGGGACCTTATGGCTACACCTTC. This codes for CASSEQWGPYGYTF. V gene TRBV2 combines with J gene TRBJ1-2, with D maybe TRBD1 (5 bases). The V end lost 2 bases, the J end lost 5 bases, and 12 bases lay between the germline ends. In germline, CDR1 is SNHLY, CDR2 FYNNEI. This CDR3 is 14 amino acids long.

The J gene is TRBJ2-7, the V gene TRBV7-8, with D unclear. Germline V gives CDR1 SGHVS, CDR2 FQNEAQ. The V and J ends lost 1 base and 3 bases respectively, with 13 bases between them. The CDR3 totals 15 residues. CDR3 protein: CASSLGRSRFYEQYF. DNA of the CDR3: TGTGCCAGCAGCTTAGGTCGGAGCAGATTCTACGAGCAGTACTTC.

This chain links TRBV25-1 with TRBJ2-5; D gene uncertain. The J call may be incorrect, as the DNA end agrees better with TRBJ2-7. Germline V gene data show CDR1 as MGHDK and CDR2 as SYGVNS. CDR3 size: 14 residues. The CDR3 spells CASSWSRANYEQYF. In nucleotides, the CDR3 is TGTGCCAGCAGCTGGTCCCGGGCCAACTACGAGCAGTACTTC.

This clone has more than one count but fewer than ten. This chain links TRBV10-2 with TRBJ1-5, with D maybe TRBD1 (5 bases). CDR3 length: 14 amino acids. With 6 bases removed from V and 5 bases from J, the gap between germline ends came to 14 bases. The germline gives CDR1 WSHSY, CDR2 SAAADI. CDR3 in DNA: TGCGCCAGCAGACCCCCTCAGGGCGATCAGCCCCAGCATTTT. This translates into CASRPPQGDQPQHF.

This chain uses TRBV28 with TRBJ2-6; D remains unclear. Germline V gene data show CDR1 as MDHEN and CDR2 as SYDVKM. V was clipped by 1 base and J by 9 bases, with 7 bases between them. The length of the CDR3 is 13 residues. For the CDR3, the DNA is TGTGCCAGCAGTTTATTCCCACACAACGTCCTGACTTTC. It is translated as CASSLFPHNVLTF.

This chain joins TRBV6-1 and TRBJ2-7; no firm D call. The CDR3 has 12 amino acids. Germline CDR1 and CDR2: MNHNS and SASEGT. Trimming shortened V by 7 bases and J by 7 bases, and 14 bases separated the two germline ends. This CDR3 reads CASTDPRWEQYF. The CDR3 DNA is TGTGCCAGCACCGACCCTCGATGGGAGCAGTACTTC.

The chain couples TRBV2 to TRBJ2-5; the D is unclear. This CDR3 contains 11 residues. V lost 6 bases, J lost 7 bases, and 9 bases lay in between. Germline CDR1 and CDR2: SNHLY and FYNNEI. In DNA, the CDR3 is TGTGCCAGCAGCCCCCCAGGGACCCAGTACTTC. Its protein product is CASSPPGTQYF.

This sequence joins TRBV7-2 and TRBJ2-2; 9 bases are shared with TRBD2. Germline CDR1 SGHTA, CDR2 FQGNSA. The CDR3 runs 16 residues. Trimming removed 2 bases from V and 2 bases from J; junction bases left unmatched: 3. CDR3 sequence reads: CASSLSSGANTGELFF. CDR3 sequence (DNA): TGTGCCAGCAGCTTATCTAGCGGGGCTAACACCGGGGAGCTGTTTTTT. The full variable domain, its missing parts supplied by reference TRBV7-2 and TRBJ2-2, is GAGVSQSPSNKVTEKGKDVELRCDPISGHTALYWYRQSLGQGLEFLIYFQGNSAPDKSGLPSDRFSAERTGGSVSTLTIQRTQQEDSAVYLCASSLSSGANTGELFFGEGSRLTVL.

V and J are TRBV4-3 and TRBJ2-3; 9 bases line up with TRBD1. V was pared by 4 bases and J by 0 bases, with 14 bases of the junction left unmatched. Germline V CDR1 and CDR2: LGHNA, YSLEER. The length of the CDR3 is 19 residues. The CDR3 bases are TGCGCCAGCAGCCCCATATTGGAATCGGACAGGGGCAGCACAGATACGCAGTATTTT. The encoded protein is CASSPILESDRGSTDTQYF.

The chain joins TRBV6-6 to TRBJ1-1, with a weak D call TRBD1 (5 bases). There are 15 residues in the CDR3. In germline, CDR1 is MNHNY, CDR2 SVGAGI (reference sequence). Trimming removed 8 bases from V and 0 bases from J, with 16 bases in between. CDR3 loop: CASPRGGLMNTEAFF. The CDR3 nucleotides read TGTGCCAGCCCCCGGGGCGGATTAATGAACACTGAAGCTTTCTTT.

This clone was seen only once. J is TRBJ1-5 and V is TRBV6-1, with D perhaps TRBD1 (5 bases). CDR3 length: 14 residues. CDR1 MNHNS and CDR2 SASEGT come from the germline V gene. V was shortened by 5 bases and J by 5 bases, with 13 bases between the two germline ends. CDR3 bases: TGTGCCAGCAGTCAGACAGATTCCTATCAGCCCCAGCATTTT. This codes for CASSQTDSYQPQHF.

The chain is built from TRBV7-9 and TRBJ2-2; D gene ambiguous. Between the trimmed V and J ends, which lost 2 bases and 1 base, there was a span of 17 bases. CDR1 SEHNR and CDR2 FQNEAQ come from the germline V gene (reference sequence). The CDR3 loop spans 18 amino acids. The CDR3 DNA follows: TGTGCCAGCAGCTTATCGAACCTCCCCCCGGGGAACACCGGGGAGCTGTTTTTT. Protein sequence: CASSLSNLPPGNTGELFF.

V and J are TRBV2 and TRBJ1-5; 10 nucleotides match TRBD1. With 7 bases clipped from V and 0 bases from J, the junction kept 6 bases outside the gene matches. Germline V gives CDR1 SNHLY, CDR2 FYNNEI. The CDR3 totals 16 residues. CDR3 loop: CASTRDRGRSNQPQHF. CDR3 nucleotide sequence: TGTGCCAGCACTCGGGACAGGGGTCGTAGCAATCAGCCCCAGCATTTT.

The CDR3 protein is CASSSYRAHEQYF. DNA of the CDR3: TGTGCCAGCAGCTCTTACAGGGCCCACGAGCAGTACTTC. This chain links TRBV7-8 with TRBJ2-7, with TRBD1 as a possible D gene (6 bases). Germline CDR1 reads SGHVS; CDR2 reads FQNEAQ. The germline V and J ends were trimmed by 4 bases and 5 bases, with 12 bases remaining between them. This CDR3 region has 13 residues.

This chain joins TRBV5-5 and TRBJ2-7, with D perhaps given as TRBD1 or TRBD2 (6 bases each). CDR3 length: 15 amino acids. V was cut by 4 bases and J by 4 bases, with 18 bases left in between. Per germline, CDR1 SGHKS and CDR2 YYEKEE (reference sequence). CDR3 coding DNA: TGTGCCAGCAGCCAAACGGGGGCTAGCAGTTACGAGCAGTACTTC. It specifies CASSQTGASSYEQYF.

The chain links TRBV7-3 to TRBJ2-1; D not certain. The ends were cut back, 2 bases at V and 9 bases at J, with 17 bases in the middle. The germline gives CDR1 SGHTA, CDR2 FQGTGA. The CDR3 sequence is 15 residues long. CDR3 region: CASSLLVQPGTEQFF. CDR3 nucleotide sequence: TGTGCCAGCAGCTTATTAGTACAGCCGGGCACTGAGCAGTTCTTC.